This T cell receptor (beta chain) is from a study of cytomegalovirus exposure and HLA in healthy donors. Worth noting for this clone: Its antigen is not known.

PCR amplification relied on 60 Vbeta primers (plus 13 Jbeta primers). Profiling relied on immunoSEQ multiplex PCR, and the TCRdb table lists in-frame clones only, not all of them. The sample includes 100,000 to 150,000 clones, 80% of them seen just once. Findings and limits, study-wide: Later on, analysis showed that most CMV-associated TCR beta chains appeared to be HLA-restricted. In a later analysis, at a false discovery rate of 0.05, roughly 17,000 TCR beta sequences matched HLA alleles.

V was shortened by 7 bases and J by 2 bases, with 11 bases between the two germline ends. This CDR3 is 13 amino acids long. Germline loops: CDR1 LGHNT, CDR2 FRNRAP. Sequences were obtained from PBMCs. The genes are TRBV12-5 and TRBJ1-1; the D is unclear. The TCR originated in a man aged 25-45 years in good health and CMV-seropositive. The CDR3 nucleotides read TGTGCTAGTGACACGAACCGAAACACTGAAGCTTTCTTT. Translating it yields CASDTNRNTEAFF.